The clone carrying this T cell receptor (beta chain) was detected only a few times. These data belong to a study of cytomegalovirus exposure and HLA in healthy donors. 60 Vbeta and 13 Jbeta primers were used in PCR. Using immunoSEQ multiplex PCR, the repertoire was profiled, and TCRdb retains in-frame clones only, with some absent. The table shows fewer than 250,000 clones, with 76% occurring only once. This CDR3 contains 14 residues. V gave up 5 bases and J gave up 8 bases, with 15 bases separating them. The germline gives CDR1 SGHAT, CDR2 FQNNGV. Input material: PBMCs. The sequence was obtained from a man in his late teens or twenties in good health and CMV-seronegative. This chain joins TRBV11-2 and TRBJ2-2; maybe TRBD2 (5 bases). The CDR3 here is CASSPLGRGGELFF. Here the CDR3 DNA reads TGTGCCAGCAGCCCGTTGGGGAGAGGAGGGGAGCTGTTTTTT.